The 17 T cell receptor beta chains given below trace back to one sample, sequenced in a study of blood T cell repertoires in COVID-19. Here immunoSEQ multiplex PCR was the method, and the copy in TCRdb shows in-frame clones only, minus some. The sample contains over 250,000 clones, around 89% of which appear only once. The sequencing sample was made of PBMCs or T cells enriched from blood (not recorded which). All receptors come from a woman aged 18 to 35 who had recovered from COVID-19.

The chain uses TRBV7-2 and TRBJ2-3; D is perhaps TRBD2 (6 bases). Germline lookup yields CDR1 SGHTA and CDR2 FQGNSA. The CDR3 is 16 amino acids. V lost 5 bases to trimming and J lost 2 bases, with 17 bases between them. Here the CDR3 DNA reads TGTGCCAGCAGCGCCGTTGAGCCGGGGGTCACAGATACGCAGTATTTT. It codes for CASSAVEPGVTDTQYF. The complete variable domain, with remaining parts taken from reference TRBV7-2 and TRBJ2-3, reads GAGVSQSPSNKVTEKGKDVELRCDPISGHTALYWYRQSLGQGLEFLIYFQGNSAPDKSGLPSDRFSAERTGGSVSTLTIQRTQQEDSAVYLCASSAVEPGVTDTQYFGPGTRLTVL.

The rearrangement uses TRBV19 and TRBJ1-1; D remains unclear. CDR3 length: 13 residues. Trimming took 1 base from V and 8 from J, leaving 11 bases between them. The V gene's germline CDR1 is LNHDA and CDR2 SQIVND (reference sequence). CDR3 coding DNA: TGTGCCAGTAGTATAGGGTCCGGGAGGGAAGCTTTCTTT. Its protein product is CASSIGSGREAFF. The full variable domain, completed using reference TRBV19 and TRBJ1-1, is DGGITQSPKYLFRKEGQNVTLSCEQNLNHDAMYWYRQDPGQGLRLIYYSQIVNDFQKGDIAEGYSVSREKKESFPLTVTSAQKNPTAFYLCASSIGSGREAFFGQGTRLTVV.

This clone was observed once. This chain connects TRBV3-1 (or the pseudogene TRBV3-2) to TRBJ2-7, with 10 bases aligning to TRBD2. This CDR3 is 15 amino acids long. Trimming removed 4 bases from V and 3 bases from J; junction bases left unmatched: 6. Germline CDR1 LGHDT, CDR2 YNNKEL (reference sequence). The CDR3 nucleotides are TGTGCCAGCAGCCTGTCTAGCGGGGGCTACTACGAGCAGTACTTC. This gives the protein CASSLSSGGYYEQYF.

The chain is built from TRBV18 and TRBJ1-2; 9 bases match TRBD1. The V gene's germline CDR1 is KGHSH and CDR2 LQKENI. V lost 4 bases, J lost 3 bases, and 0 bases stayed unmatched. CDR3 size: 13 residues. CDR3 in amino acids: CASSRQGDYGYTF. The CDR3 DNA sequence: TGTGCCAGCTCACGACAGGGGGACTATGGCTACACCTTC.

V gene TRBV6-5 combines with J gene TRBJ1-2; D call uncertain. The germline gives CDR1 MNHEY, CDR2 SVGAGI. Trimming took 8 bases from V and 6 from J, leaving 13 bases between them. The CDR3 contains 12 residues. CDR3: CASVELGNGYTF. In DNA form, the CDR3 reads TGTGCCAGCGTGGAACTAGGGAATGGCTACACCTTC.

This clone was counted only a few times. The V gene is TRBV24-1, the J gene TRBJ1-5, with a possible D match to TRBD1 (5 bases). The germline V and J ends were trimmed by 3 bases and 2 bases, with 10 bases remaining between them. Germline V gene data show CDR1 as KGHDR and CDR2 as SFDVKD. The CDR3 runs to 15 residues. The CDR3 DNA sequence: TGTGCCACCAGTGATGGGGGGAGAGGCAATCAGCCCCAGCATTTT. Amino acid sequence: CATSDGGRGNQPQHF.

CDR3 amino acids: CASSIRGRGEQPQHF. CDR3 bases: TGTGCCAGTAGTATACGTGGCAGGGGGGAACAGCCCCAGCATTTT. The rearrangement links TRBV19 to TRBJ1-5, with 7 bases identical to TRBD1. CDR1 is LNHDA and CDR2 is SQIVND in the germline V gene (reference sequence). V lost 2 bases, J lost 7 bases, and 8 bases stayed unmatched. CDR3 size: 15 residues.

The chain is built from TRBV27 and TRBJ2-7; D is perhaps TRBD2 (6 bases). V lost 3 bases and J 2 bases, leaving 20 bases between the germline ends. This CDR3 spans 17 amino acids. Germline assignment: CDR1 MNHEY and CDR2 SMNVEV (reference sequence). This chain's CDR3 is CASSFTATGTHTYEQYF. CDR3 sequence (DNA): TGTGCCAGCAGTTTTACTGCTACCGGGACTCACACCTACGAGCAGTACTTC.

This chain joins TRBV19 and TRBJ2-7, with 7 nucleotides matching TRBD1. The CDR3 has 12 amino acids. Per the germline V gene, CDR1 is LNHDA and CDR2 is SQIVND (reference sequence). CDR3 sequence: CAYSGGTYEQYF. The DNA for the CDR3 is TGTGCTTATTCAGGGGGTACCTACGAGCAGTACTTC.

The chain is built from TRBV12-3 or TRBV12-4 and TRBJ2-2, with D maybe TRBD2 (5 bases). V lost 6 bases and J lost 6, with 11 bases in between. This CDR3 spans 13 amino acids. In DNA, the CDR3 is TGTGCCAGCAGCGCCACTAGTGCCGGGGAGCTGTTTTTT. Translated: CASSATSAGELFF.

The chain combines TRBV29-1 with TRBJ2-7; 15 bases agree with TRBD2. Germline V gene sequence: CDR1 SQVTM, CDR2 ANQGSEA. Trimming removed 6 bases from V and 4 bases from J; junction bases left unmatched: 7. This CDR3 has 15 residues. The DNA for the CDR3 is TGCAGCGTACGGACTAGCGGGGGGGCCGGGTACGAGCAGTACTTC. It specifies CSVRTSGGAGYEQYF.

V is TRBV10-1 and J is TRBJ2-3; the D is unclear. Trimming stripped 2 bases from V and 5 bases from J, with 11 bases between. The CDR3 is 14 residues long. Germline loops: CDR1 WNHNN, CDR2 SYGVQD (reference sequence). The CDR3 region has the DNA TGCGCCAGCAGTGAGCCGAGGTCGGTAGATACGCAGTATTTT. Translated: CASSEPRSVDTQYF.

The chain uses TRBV6-5 and TRBJ2-5, with D uncertain. V lost 4 bases, J lost 5 bases, and 11 bases lay in between. Germline CDR1 and CDR2: MNHEY and SVGAGI. The CDR3 is 13 residues long. CDR3 amino acids: CASSWARRETQYF. The DNA of the CDR3 is TGTGCCAGCAGTTGGGCCCGCCGGGAGACCCAGTACTTC.

The gene calls are TRBV7-9 and TRBJ2-1, with 12 bases that match TRBD2. The CDR3 is 15 residues long. Per germline, CDR1 SEHNR and CDR2 FQNEAQ (reference sequence). V lost 4 bases and J lost 8; bases outside the gene matches: 6. For the CDR3, the DNA is TGTGCCAGCAGCTCAACTAGCGGGGGGTTCGATGAGCAGTTCTTC. It is translated as CASSSTSGGFDEQFF.

In its sample, this clone was seen a few times. This sequence joins TRBV27 and TRBJ1-6, with TRBD1 matching over 7 bases. Trimming removed 1 base from V and 7 bases from J; junction bases left unmatched: 4. This CDR3 comprises 15 residues. Germline V gene sequence: CDR1 MNHEY, CDR2 SMNVEV (reference sequence). CDR3 DNA sequence: TGTGCCAGCAGTTTATGGGACAGAAACAATTCACCCCTCCACTTT. This codes for CASSLWDRNNSPLHF.

V gene TRBV28 combines with J gene TRBJ1-5; D uncertain. Germline loops: CDR1 MDHEN, CDR2 SYDVKM. V dropped 4 bases and J dropped 0 bases, with 10 bases sitting between them. CDR3 length: 15 amino acids. The CDR3 loop is CASSSMRHSNQPQHF. CDR3 coding DNA: TGTGCCAGCAGTTCCATGCGGCATAGCAATCAGCCCCAGCATTTT.

A single count supports this clone. This chain joins TRBV9 and TRBJ1-2; no reliable D call. V was pared by 0 bases and J by 0 bases, with 12 bases between. CDR1 and CDR2 from the germline V gene are SGDLS and YYNGEE. This CDR3 contains 16 residues. This CDR3 is CASSVGNPLANYGYTF. The CDR3, as DNA: TGTGCCAGCAGCGTAGGAAATCCCTTAGCTAACTATGGCTACACCTTC. The variable domain in full, completed from reference TRBV9 and TRBJ1-2, reads DSGVTQTPKHLITATGQRVTLRCSPRSGDLSVYWYQQSLDQGLQFLIQYYNGEERAKGNILERFSAQQFPDLHSELNLSSLELGDSALYFCASSVGNPLANYGYTFGSGTRLTVV.